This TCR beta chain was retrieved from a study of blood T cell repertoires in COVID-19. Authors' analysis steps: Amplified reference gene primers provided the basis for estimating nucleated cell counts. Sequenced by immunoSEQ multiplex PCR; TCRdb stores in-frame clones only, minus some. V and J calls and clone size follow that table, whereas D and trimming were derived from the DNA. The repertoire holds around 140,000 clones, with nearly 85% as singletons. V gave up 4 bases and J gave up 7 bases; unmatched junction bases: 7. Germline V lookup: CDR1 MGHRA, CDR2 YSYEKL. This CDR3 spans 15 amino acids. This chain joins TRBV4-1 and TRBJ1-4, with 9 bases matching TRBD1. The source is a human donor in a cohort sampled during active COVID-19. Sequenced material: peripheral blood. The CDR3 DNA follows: TGCGCCAGCAGCCCAACAGGGGGCCGCGGTGAAAAACTGTTTTTT. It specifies CASSPTGGRGEKLFF.